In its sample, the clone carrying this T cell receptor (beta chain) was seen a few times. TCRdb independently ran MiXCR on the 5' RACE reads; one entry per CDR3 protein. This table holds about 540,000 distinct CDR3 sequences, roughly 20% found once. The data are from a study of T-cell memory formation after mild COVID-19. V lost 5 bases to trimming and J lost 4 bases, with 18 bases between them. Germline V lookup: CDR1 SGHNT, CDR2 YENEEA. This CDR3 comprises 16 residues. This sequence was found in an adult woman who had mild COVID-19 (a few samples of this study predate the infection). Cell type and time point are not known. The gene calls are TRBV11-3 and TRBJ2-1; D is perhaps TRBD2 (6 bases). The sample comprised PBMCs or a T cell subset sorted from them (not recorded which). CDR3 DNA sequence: TGTGCCAGCAGCCAAAGGGTGTGGGGGGAATACAATGAGCAGTTCTTC. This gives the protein CASSQRVWGEYNEQFF.